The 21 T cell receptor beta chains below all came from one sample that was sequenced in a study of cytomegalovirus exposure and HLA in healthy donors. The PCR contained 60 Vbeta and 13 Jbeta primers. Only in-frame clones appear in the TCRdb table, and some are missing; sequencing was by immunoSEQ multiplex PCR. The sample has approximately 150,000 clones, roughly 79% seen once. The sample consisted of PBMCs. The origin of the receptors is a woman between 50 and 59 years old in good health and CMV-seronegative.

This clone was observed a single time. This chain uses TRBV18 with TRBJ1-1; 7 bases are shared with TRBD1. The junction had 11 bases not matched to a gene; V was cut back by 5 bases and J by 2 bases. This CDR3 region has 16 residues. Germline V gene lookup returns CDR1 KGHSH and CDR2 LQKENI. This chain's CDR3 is CASSDLSGQPNTEAFF. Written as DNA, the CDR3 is TGTGCCAGCTCAGATCTCTCGGGACAGCCAAACACTGAAGCTTTCTTT.

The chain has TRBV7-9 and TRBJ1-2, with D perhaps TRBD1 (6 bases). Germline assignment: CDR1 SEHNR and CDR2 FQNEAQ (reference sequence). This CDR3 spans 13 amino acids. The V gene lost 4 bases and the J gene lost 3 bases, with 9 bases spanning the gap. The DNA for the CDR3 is TGTGCCAGCAGCTCGCCAGGGGACTATGGCTACACCTTC. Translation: CASSSPGDYGYTF.

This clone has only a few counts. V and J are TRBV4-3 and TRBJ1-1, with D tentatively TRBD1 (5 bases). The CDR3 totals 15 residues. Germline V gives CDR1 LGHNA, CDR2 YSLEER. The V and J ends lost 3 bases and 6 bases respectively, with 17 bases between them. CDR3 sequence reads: CASSQGDGGRAEAFF. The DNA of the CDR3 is TGCGCCAGCAGCCAGGGGGACGGCGGGAGAGCTGAAGCTTTCTTT.

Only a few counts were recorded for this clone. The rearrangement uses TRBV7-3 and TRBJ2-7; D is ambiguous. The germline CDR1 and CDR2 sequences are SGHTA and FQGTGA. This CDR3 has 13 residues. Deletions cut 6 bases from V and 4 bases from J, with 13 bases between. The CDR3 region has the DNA TGTGCCAGCAGTCCCGGTAAGACTTACGAGCAGTACTTC. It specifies CASSPGKTYEQYF.

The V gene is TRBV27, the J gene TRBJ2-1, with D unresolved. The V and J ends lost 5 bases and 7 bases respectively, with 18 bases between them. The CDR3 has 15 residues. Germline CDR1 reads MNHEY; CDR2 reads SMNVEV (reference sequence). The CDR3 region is CASSHSSSALNEQFF. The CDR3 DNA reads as TGTGCCAGCAGTCATTCTAGTTCTGCATTGAATGAGCAGTTCTTC.

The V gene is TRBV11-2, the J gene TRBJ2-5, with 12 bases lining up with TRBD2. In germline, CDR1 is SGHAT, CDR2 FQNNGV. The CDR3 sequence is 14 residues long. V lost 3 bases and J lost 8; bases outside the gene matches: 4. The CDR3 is CASSLVTSGGTQYF. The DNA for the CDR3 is TGTGCCAGCAGCTTGGTGACTAGCGGGGGAACCCAGTACTTC.

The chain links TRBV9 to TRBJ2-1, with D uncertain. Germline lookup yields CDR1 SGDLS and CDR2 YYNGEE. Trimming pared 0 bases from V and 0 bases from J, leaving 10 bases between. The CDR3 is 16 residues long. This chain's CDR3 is CASSVDGLDSYNEQFF. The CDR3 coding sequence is TGTGCCAGCAGCGTAGATGGGCTGGACTCCTACAATGAGCAGTTCTTC.

The CDR3 DNA follows: TGCAGCGTTGAAGACATGACAGGGGGCTATGGCTACACCTTC. Translation gives CSVEDMTGGYGYTF. The V and J genes are TRBV29-1 and TRBJ1-2; the match to TRBD1 covers 9 bases. Germline V gene sequence: CDR1 SQVTM, CDR2 ANQGSEA. The CDR3 is 14 residues long. Trimming cost V 0 bases and J 4 bases; bases outside gene matches: 3.

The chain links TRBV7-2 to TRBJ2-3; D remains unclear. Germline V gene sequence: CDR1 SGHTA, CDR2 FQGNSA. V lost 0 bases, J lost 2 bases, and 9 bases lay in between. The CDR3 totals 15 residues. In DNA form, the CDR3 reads TGTGCCAGCAGCTTAGCGCTCACTGCCACAGATACGCAGTATTTT. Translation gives CASSLALTATDTQYF.

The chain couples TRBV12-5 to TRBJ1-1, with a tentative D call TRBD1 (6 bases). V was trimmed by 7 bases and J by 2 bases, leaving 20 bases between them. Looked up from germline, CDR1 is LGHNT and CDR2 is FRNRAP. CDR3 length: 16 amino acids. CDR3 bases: TGTGCTAGTGCCCGTCCCTCGGGGGGCGGCAACACTGAAGCTTTCTTT. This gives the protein CASARPSGGGNTEAFF. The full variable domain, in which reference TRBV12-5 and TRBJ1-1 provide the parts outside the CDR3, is DARVTQTPRHKVTEMGQEVTMRCQPILGHNTVFWYRQTMMQGLELLAYFRNRAPLDDSGMPKDRFSAEMPDATLATLKIQPSEPRDSAVYFCASARPSGGGNTEAFFGQGTRLTVV.

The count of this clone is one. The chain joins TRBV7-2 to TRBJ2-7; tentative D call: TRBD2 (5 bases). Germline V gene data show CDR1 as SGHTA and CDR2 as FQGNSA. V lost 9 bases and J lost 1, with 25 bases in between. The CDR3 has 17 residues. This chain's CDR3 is CARTEPREGGRSYEQYF. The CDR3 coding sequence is TGTGCCAGAACGGAACCCCGAGAAGGAGGCCGATCCTACGAGCAGTACTTC.

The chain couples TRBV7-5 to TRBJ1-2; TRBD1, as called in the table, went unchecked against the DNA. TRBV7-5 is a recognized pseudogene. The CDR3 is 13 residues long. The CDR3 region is CARTSSGARGYTF. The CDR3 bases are TGTGCCAGAACCTCTTCAGGGGCCCGCGGCTACACCTTC.

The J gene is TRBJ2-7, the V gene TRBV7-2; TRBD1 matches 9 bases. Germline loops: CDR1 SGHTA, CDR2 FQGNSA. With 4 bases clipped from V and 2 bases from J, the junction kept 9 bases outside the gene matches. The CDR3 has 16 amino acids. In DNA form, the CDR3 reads TGTGCCAGCAGCTCGTATCCGGGACAGGGCACCTACGAGCAGTACTTC. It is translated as CASSSYPGQGTYEQYF.

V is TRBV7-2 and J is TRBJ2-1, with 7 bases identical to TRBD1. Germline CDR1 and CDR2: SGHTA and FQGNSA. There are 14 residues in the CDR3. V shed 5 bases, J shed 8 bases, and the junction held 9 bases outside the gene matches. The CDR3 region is CASSARQGADEQFF. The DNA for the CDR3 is TGTGCCAGCAGCGCCCGACAGGGAGCGGATGAGCAGTTCTTC.

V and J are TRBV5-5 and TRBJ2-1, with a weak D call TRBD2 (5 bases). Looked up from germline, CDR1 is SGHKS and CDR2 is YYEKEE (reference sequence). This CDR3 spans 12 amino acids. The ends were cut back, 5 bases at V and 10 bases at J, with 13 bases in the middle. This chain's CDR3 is CASRPGPGEQFF. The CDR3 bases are TGTGCCAGCAGGCCCGGTCCGGGGGAGCAGTTCTTC.

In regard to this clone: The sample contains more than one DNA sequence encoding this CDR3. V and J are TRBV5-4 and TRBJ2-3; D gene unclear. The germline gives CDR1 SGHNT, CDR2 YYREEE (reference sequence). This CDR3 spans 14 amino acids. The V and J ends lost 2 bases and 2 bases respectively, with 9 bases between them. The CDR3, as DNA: TGTGCCAGCAGCTTAGGCGGATACACAGATACGCAGTATTTT. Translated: CASSLGGYTDTQYF. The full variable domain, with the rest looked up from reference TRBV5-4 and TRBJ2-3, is ETGVTQSPTHLIKTRGQQVTLRCSSQSGHNTVSWYQQALGQGPQFIFQYYREEENGRGNFPPRFSGLQFPNYSSELNVNALELDDSALYLCASSLGGYTDTQYFGPGTRLTVL.

The DNA of the CDR3 is TGTGCCTGGAATAAGGACAGAATGGCCACCTTC. Its protein product is CAWNKDRMATF. The chain has TRBV30 and TRBJ1-2; maybe TRBD1 (6 bases). Germline-derived CDR1 and CDR2 are GTSNPN and SVGIG (reference sequence). This CDR3 spans 11 amino acids. V dropped 4 bases and J dropped 13 bases, with 16 bases sitting between them.

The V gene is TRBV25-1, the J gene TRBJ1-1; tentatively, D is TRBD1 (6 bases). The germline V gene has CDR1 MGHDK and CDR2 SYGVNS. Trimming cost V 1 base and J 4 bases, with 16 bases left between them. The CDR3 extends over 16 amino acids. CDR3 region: CASSELGRGGGTEAFF. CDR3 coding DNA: TGTGCCAGCAGTGAATTGGGGCGGGGGGGCGGCACTGAAGCTTTCTTT. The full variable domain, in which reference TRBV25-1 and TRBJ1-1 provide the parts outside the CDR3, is EADIYQTPRYLVIGTGKKITLECSQTMGHDKMYWYQQDPGMELHLIHYSYGVNSTEKGDLSSESTVSRIRTEHFPLTLESARPSHTSQYLCASSELGRGGGTEAFFGQGTRLTVV.

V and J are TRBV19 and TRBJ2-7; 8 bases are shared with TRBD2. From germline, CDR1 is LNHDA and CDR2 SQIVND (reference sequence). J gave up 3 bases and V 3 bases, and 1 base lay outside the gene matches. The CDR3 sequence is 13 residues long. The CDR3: CASSMGLVYEQYF. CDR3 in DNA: TGTGCCAGTAGTATGGGACTAGTCTACGAGCAGTACTTC.

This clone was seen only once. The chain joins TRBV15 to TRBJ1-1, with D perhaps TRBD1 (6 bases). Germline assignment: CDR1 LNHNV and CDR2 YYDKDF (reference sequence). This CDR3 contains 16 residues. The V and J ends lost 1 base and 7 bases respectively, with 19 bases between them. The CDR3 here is CATSRGSSGGSDEAFF. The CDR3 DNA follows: TGTGCCACCAGCAGAGGGTCGAGTGGGGGCTCAGATGAAGCTTTCTTT.

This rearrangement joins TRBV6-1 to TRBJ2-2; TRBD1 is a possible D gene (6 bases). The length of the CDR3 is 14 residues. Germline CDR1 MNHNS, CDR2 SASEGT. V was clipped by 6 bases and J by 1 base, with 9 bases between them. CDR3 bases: TGTGCCAGCAGGCCGGGACAGAACACCGGGGAGCTGTTTTTT. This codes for CASRPGQNTGELFF.